This T cell receptor (beta chain) was sequenced for a study of response to subunit inactivated influenza vaccine. Study-level points and caveats: There was a suggestion from the authors that each seasonal influenza vaccination recruits few new T cells.

Worth noting for this clonotype: Its antigen remains unknown.

The CDR3 is 13 residues long. CDR1 is MNHNS, CDR2 SASEGT, per germline. J was trimmed by 5 bases and V by 8 bases; bases with no gene match: 3. MiXCR was run by TCRdb on the RT-PCR reads, yielding one entry per CDR3 protein. The sample records more than 250,000 distinct CDR3 sequences, 21% being singletons. The chain uses TRBV6-1 and TRBJ1-6, with TRBD1 matching over 7 bases. This TCR came from a man in his fifties or sixties who received an inactivated influenza vaccine. The specimen was PBMCs from blood, collected 21 months after vaccination. The CDR3 DNA sequence: TGTGCCAGCCTGGGACAGAATAATTCACCCCTCCACTTT. Amino acids: CASLGQNNSPLHF.